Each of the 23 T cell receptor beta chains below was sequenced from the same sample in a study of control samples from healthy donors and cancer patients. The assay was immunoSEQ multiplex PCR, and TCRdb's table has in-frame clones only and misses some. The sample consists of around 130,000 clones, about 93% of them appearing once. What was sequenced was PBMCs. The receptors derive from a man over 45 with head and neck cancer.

Here the CDR3 DNA reads TGTGCCAGCAGCTTGCTGACAGGGGTGCCCGGGGAGCTGTTTTTT. Translating it yields CASSLLTGVPGELFF. The chain joins TRBV5-6 to TRBJ2-2, with 8 nucleotides matching TRBD1. The CDR3 totals 15 residues. V trimming: 1 base; J trimming: 6 bases; junction bases outside the gene matches: 5. Germline V gene lookup returns CDR1 SGHDT and CDR2 YYEEEE.

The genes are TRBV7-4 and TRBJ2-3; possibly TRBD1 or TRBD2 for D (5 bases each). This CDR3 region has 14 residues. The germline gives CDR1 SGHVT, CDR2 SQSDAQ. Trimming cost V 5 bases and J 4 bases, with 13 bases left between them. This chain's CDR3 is CASSPEGPADTQYF. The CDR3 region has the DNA TGTGCCAGCAGCCCCGAGGGGCCAGCAGATACGCAGTATTTT.

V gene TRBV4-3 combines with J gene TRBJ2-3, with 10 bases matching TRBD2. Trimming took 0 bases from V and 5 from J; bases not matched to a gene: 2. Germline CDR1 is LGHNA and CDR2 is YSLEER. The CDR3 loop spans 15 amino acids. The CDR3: CASSQDPSGGDTQYF. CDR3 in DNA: TGCGCCAGCAGCCAAGACCCTAGCGGGGGAGATACGCAGTATTTT.

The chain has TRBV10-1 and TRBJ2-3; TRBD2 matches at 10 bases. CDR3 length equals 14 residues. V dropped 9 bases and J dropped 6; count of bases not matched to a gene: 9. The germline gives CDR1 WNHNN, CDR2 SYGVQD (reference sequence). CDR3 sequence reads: CARTKLAGSDTQYF. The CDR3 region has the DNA TGCGCCAGAACCAAACTAGCGGGATCGGATACGCAGTATTTT.

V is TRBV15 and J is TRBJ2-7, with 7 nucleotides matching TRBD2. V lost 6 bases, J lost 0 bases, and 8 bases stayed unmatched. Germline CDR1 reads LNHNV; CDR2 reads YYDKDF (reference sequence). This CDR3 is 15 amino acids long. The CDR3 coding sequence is TGTGCCACCAGAGCTAGGGACTATCCCTCCTACGAGCAGTACTTC. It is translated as CATRARDYPSYEQYF.

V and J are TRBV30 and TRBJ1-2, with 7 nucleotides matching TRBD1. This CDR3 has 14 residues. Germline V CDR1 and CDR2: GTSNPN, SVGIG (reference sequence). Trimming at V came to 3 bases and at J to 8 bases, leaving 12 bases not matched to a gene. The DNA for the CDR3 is TGTGCCTGGAGGGCGGCAGGGGGATTAGGGGGCTACACCTTC. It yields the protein CAWRAAGGLGGYTF.

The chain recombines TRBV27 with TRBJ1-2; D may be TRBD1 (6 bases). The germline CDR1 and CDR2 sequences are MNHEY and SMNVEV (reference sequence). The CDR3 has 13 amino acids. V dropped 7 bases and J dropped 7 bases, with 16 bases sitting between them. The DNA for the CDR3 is TGTGCCAGCATTGGTCCGGGGGCGCTTGGCTACACCTTC. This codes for CASIGPGALGYTF.

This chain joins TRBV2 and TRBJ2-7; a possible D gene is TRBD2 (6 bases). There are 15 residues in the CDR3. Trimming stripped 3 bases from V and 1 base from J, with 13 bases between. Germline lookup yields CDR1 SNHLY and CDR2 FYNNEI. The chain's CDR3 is CASSDRRARSYEQYF. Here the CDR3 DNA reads TGTGCCAGCAGTGATAGGAGGGCGAGATCCTACGAGCAGTACTTC.

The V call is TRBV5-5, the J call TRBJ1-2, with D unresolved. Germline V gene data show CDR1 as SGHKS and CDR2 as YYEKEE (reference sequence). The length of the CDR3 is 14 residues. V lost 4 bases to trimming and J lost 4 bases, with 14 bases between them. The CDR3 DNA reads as TGTGCCAGCAGCCCACCAACAGCGATCTATGGCTACACCTTC. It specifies CASSPPTAIYGYTF.

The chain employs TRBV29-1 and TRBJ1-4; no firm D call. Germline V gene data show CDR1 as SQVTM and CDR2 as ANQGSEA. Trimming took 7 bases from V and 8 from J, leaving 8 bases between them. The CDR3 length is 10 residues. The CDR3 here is CSAGREKLFF. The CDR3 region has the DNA TGCAGCGCTGGGCGAGAAAAACTGTTTTTT. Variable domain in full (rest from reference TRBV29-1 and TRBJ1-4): SAVISQKPSRDICQRGTSLTIQCQVDSQVTMMFWYRQQPGQSLTLIATANQGSEATYESGFVIDKFPISRPNLTFSTLTVSNMSPEDSSIYLCSAGREKLFFGSGTQLSVL.

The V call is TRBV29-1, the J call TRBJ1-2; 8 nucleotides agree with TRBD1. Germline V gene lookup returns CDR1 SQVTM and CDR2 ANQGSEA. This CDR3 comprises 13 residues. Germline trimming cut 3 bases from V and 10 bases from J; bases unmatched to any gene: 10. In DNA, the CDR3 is TGCAGCGTTGAGAGCCGGGACAGGAACGTCTACACCTTC. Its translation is CSVESRDRNVYTF.

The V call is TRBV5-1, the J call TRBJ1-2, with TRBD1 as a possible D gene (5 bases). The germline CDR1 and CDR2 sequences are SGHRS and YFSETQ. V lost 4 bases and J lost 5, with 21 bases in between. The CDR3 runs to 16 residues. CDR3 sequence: CASSHSPSVQGYGYTF. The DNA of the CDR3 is TGCGCCAGCAGCCATTCCCCAAGCGTGCAGGGTTATGGCTACACCTTC.

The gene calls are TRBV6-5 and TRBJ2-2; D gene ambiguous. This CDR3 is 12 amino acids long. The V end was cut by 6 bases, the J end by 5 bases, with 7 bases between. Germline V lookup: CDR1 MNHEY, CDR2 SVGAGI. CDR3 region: CASSRWTGELFF. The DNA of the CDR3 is TGTGCCAGCAGCCGTTGGACCGGGGAGCTGTTTTTT.

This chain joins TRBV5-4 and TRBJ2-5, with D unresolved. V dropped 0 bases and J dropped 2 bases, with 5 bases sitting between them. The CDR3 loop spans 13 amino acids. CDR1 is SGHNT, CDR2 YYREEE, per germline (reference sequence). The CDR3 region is CASSLERQETQYF. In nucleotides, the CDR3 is TGTGCCAGCAGCTTGGAGAGACAAGAGACCCAGTACTTC.

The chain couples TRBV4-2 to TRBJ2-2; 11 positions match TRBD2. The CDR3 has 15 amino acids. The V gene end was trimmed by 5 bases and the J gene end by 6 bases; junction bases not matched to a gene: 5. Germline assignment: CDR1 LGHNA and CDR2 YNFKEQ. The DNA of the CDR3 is TGTGCCAGCAGCTTAACTAGCGGGGGTGCCGGGGAGCTGTTTTTT. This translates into CASSLTSGGAGELFF.

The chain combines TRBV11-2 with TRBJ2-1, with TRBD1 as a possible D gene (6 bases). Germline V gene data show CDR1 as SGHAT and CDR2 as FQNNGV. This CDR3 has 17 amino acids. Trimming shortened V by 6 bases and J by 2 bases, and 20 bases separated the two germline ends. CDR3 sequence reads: CASRAMMWAGAYNEQFF. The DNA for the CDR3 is TGTGCCAGCAGGGCAATGATGTGGGCAGGGGCCTACAATGAGCAGTTCTTC.

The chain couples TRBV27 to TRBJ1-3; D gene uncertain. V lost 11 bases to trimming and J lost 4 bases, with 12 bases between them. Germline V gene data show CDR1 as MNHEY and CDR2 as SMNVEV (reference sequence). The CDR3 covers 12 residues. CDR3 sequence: CARPMRGNTIYF. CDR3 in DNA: TGTGCCCGTCCAATGCGGGGAAACACCATATATTTT.

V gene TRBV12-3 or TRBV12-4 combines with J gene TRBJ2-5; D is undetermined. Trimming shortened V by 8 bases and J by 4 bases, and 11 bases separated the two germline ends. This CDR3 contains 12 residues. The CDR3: CASSRMTETQYF. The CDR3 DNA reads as TGTGCCAGCTCCCGCATGACAGAGACCCAGTACTTC.

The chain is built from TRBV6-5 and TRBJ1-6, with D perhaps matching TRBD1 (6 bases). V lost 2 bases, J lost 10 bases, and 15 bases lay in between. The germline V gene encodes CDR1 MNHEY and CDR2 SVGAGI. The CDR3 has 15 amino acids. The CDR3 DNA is TGTGCCAGCAGTTACGAAGGGACACCAGCCTCACCCCTCCACTTT. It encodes CASSYEGTPASPLHF.

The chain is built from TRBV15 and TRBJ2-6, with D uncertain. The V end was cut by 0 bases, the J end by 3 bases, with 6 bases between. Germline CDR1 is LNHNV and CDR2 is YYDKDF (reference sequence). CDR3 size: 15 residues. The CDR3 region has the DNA TGTGCCACCAGCAGAGATCCAGGTGGGGCCAACGTCCTGACTTTC. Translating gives CATSRDPGGANVLTF.

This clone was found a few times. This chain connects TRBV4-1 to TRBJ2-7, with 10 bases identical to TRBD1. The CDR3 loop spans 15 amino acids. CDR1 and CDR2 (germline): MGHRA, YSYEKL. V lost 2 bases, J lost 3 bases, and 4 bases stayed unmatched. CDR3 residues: CASSQPGQGLYEQYF. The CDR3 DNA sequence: TGCGCCAGCAGCCAACCGGGACAGGGGCTCTACGAGCAGTACTTC.

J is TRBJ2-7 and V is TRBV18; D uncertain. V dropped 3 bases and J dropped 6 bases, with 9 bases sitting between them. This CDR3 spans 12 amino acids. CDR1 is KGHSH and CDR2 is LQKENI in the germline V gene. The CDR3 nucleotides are TGTGCCAGCTCACCTAGTATCTCCGAGCAGTACTTC. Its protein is CASSPSISEQYF.

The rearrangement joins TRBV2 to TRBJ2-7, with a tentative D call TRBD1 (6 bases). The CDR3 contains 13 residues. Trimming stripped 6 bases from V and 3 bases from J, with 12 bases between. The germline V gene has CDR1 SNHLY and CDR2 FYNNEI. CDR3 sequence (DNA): TGTGCCAGCAGCCAGACAGGAATCTACGAGCAGTACTTC. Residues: CASSQTGIYEQYF.